The TCR beta chain described here comes from a study of blood T cell repertoires in COVID-19. Original processing notes: Cell counts per sample came from amplifying reference gene primers. The protocol was immunoSEQ multiplex PCR, while the TCRdb copy is restricted to in-frame clones and leaves out a portion. V and J calls and clone size are copied from that table; D and trimming were computed from the DNA. The sample yields some 78,000 clones, around 91% seen once. Concerning this clone: The junction departs from the called germline gene at one end, perhaps through a read error.

Germline lookup yields CDR1 SGDLS and CDR2 YYNGEE. This CDR3 region has 14 residues. The sequenced sample consisted of peripheral blood. The source of this sequence is a woman aged 80 or older with active or convalescent COVID-19. The rearrangement joins TRBV9 to TRBJ2-7; a possible D gene is TRBD1 (6 bases). This CDR3 reads CASSASGQSYEQYF. For the CDR3, the DNA is TGTGCCAGTAGCGCGTCGGGACAATCCTACGAGCAGTACTTC.